The 12 T cell receptor beta chains below were found in one sample sequenced in a study of blood T cell repertoires in COVID-19. Libraries were prepared by immunoSEQ multiplex PCR; TCRdb keeps only in-frame clonotypes and omits some of them. Seen here are under 200,000 clones, 85% to 90% observed once, and the top ten hold 6.6%. Sequenced material: PBMCs or T cells enriched from blood (not recorded which). The receptors shown here come from a woman in her forties or fifties who had recovered from COVID-19.

J is TRBJ1-1 and V is TRBV18; D call uncertain. CDR1 and CDR2 (germline): KGHSH, LQKENI. CDR3 length: 14 residues. Trimming cost V 0 bases and J 11 bases, with 16 bases left between them. CDR3 region: CASSPPTGSPWAFF. DNA of the CDR3: TGTGCCAGCTCACCACCGACGGGGAGTCCTTGGGCTTTCTTT.

This chain joins TRBV7-9 and TRBJ2-1, with 10 positions matching TRBD2. Germline V lookup: CDR1 SEHNR, CDR2 FQNEAQ (reference sequence). The CDR3 covers 19 residues. The ends lost 1 base at V and 10 bases at J; junction bases unmatched: 19. CDR3 in amino acids: CASSLGGSTSGAALKEQFF. The CDR3 DNA reads TGTGCCAGCAGCTTAGGCGGGTCTACTAGCGGGGCGGCCCTAAAGGAGCAGTTCTTC. The entire variable domain, with the rest obtained from reference TRBV7-9 and TRBJ2-1, is as follows: DTGVSQNPRHKITKRGQNVTFRCDPISEHNRLYWYRQTLGQGPEFLTYFQNEAQLEKSRLLSDRFSAERPKGSFSTLEIQRTEQGDSAMYLCASSLGGSTSGAALKEQFFGPGTRLTVL.

The chain is built from TRBV4-1 and TRBJ2-5; 7 bases line up with TRBD2. The J segment lost 3 bases and the V segment lost 4 bases, leaving 14 bases of the junction unmatched. Germline CDR1 and CDR2: MGHRA and YSYEKL. The CDR3 consists of 17 residues. Written as DNA, the CDR3 is TGCGCCAGCAGCCCCGAAACCCGCGGGAGAATAAAAGAGACCCAGTACTTC. Amino acids: CASSPETRGRIKETQYF.

The chain carries TRBV6-2 or TRBV6-3 and TRBJ1-1; D uncertain. V was clipped by 2 bases and J by 7 bases, with 8 bases between them. This CDR3 has 12 amino acids. Germline lookup yields CDR1 MNHEY and CDR2 SVGEGT. CDR3 nucleotides: TGTGCCAGCAGTTACATGGCGGTTGAAGCTTTCTTT. It codes for CASSYMAVEAFF.

The rearrangement joins TRBV25-1 to TRBJ2-1; D gene unclear. The CDR3 is 15 amino acids. The germline V and J ends were trimmed by 4 bases and 2 bases, with 12 bases remaining between them. Germline V gene data show CDR1 as MGHDK and CDR2 as SYGVNS. CDR3 bases: TGTGCCAGCAGTGGTAGCCGATACGCCTACAATGAGCAGTTCTTC. This sequence encodes CASSGSRYAYNEQFF.

This clone was observed a single time. This sequence joins TRBV27 and TRBJ2-5, with TRBD2 identical over 10 bases. This CDR3 contains 16 residues. Trimming removed 3 bases from V and 4 bases from J; junction bases left unmatched: 8. Germline V CDR1 and CDR2: MNHEY, SMNVEV (reference sequence). CDR3 DNA sequence: TGTGCCAGCAGTTTTGGGGGGGCTAGCGGGAGAGAGACCCAGTACTTC. It encodes CASSFGGASGRETQYF.

This clone was seen a few times. CDR3 loop: CASSRESSYNEQFF. The CDR3 bases are TGTGCCAGCTCACGCGAGAGCTCCTACAATGAGCAGTTCTTC. The chain employs TRBV18 and TRBJ2-1; D unresolved. Trimming removed 4 bases from V and 0 bases from J, with 7 bases in between. CDR1 and CDR2 (germline): KGHSH, LQKENI. The CDR3 loop spans 14 amino acids.

V and J are TRBV18 and TRBJ2-2; tentative D call: TRBD1 (5 bases). The germline CDR1 and CDR2 sequences are KGHSH and LQKENI. V was pared by 2 bases and J by 4 bases, with 17 bases between. This CDR3 is built from 17 residues. The CDR3 nucleotides read TGTGCCAGCTCACCAGTCGCAAAGGGGCTTGGCACCGGGGAGCTGTTTTTT. Translating gives CASSPVAKGLGTGELFF.

The V and J genes are TRBV30 and TRBJ1-1, with no clear D. V was trimmed by 1 base and J by 9 bases, leaving 12 bases between them. Germline lookup yields CDR1 GTSNPN and CDR2 SVGIG (reference sequence). The CDR3 runs 12 residues. The CDR3 here is CAWSEKQSQAFF. CDR3 nucleotide sequence: TGTGCCTGGAGTGAAAAACAGTCCCAAGCTTTCTTT.

The genes are TRBV24-1 and TRBJ1-1; D is unclear. The CDR3 length is 12 residues. Germline V lookup: CDR1 KGHDR, CDR2 SFDVKD. Trimming left V 6 bases short and J 4 bases short, with 8 bases between. This chain's CDR3 is CATSLRRTEAFF. As DNA, the CDR3 is TGTGCCACCAGTCTTCGTCGCACTGAAGCTTTCTTT.

The chain uses TRBV11-3 and TRBJ2-3; D is unresolved. The germline V and J ends were trimmed by 1 base and 6 bases, with 23 bases remaining between them. Germline V gives CDR1 SGHNT, CDR2 YENEEA. The CDR3 length is 18 residues. The CDR3 DNA reads TGTGCCAGCAGCTTAGCTTCCCCGCTTGAGAGCCTCCCGGATACGCAGTATTTT. Its protein product is CASSLASPLESLPDTQYF.

This rearrangement joins TRBV11-1 to TRBJ1-1; D possibly corresponds to TRBD1 (6 bases). CDR1 SGHAT and CDR2 FQDESV come from the germline V gene (reference sequence). There are 13 residues in the CDR3. Trimming took off 1 base at V and 7 bases at J, with 10 bases between the two ends. The CDR3 here is CASSLDGQLEAFF. CDR3 bases: TGTGCCAGCAGCTTAGACGGACAGCTTGAAGCTTTCTTT.